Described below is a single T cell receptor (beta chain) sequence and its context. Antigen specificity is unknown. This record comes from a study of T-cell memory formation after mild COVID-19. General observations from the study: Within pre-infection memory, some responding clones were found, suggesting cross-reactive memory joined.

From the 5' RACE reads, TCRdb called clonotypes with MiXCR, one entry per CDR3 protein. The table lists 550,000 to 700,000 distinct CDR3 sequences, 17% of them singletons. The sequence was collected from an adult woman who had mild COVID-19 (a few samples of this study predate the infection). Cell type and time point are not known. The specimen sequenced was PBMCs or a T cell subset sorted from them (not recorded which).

The CDR3 is CSDARPGLATDTQYF. The CDR3 DNA sequence: TGCAGTGATGCGAGACCGGGACTAGCCACAGATACGCAGTATTTT. The chain links TRBV20-1 to TRBJ2-3, with 9 bases that match TRBD2. Germline trimming cut 7 bases from V and 2 bases from J; bases unmatched to any gene: 10. The length of the CDR3 is 15 residues. CDR1 is DFQATT and CDR2 is SNEGSKA in the germline V gene (reference sequence).